The 3 T cell receptor beta chains below all came from one sample that was sequenced in a study of blood T cell repertoires in COVID-19. Assay used: immunoSEQ multiplex PCR; TCRdb lists only in-frame clones, some missing. The sample lists some 180,000 clones; more than 75% were seen once. Sequenced: PBMCs or T cells enriched from blood (not recorded which). The receptor set was obtained from a man aged 60-69 years who had been exposed to COVID-19.

The chain joins TRBV30 to TRBJ1-4; a possible D gene is TRBD1 (5 bases). CDR3 length: 18 residues. CDR1 and CDR2 (germline): GTSNPN, SVGIG (reference sequence). V was shortened by 1 base and J by 0 bases, with 18 bases between the two germline ends. For the CDR3, the DNA is TGTGCCTGGAGTGGGGGGGGTTATAACCCCCCAACTAATGAAAAACTGTTTTTT. Amino acids: CAWSGGGYNPPTNEKLFF.

The chain combines TRBV19 with TRBJ2-1, with 13 bases lining up with TRBD2. The ends lost 5 bases at V and 4 bases at J; junction bases unmatched: 5. The CDR3 runs to 16 residues. The V gene's germline CDR1 is LNHDA and CDR2 SQIVND (reference sequence). CDR3 sequence: CASSSRLAGGYNEQFF. CDR3 DNA: TGTGCCAGTAGTTCCCGACTAGCGGGAGGATACAATGAGCAGTTCTTC. Full variable domain (missing parts from reference TRBV19 and TRBJ2-1): DGGITQSPKYLFRKEGQNVTLSCEQNLNHDAMYWYRQDPGQGLRLIYYSQIVNDFQKGDIAEGYSVSREKKESFPLTVTSAQKNPTAFYLCASSSRLAGGYNEQFFGPGTRLTVL.

In its sample, this clone was seen once. The rearrangement uses TRBV28 and TRBJ2-3, with unresolved D. Looked up from germline, CDR1 is MDHEN and CDR2 is SYDVKM. V shed 0 bases and J shed 1 base, with 11 bases lying between them. CDR3 length equals 16 residues. The CDR3 DNA reads TGTGCCAGCAGTTTATGGCAGGCTTGGGGCACAGATACGCAGTATTTT. As protein: CASSLWQAWGTDTQYF.